One and the same sample provided the 30 T cell receptor beta chains below, sequenced in a study of T-cell reconstitution after alpha-beta-depleted transplantation in children. TCRbeta library preparation incorporated unique molecular identifiers. TCRdb reprocessed the PCR reads with MiXCR, giving one entry per CDR3 protein. The sample consists of under 450,000 distinct CDR3 sequences, 13% of them appearing once. The sequences come from PBMCs, collected from the stem cell graft. The receptors shown here come from a human donor who donated a stem cell graft to a child with Fanconi anemia.

This clonotype was observed a handful of times. The rearrangement uses TRBV7-6 and TRBJ2-7; D gene unclear. The CDR3 runs 14 residues. The V and J ends lost 5 bases and 7 bases respectively, with 18 bases between them. Germline CDR1 reads SGHVS; CDR2 reads FNYEAQ. This CDR3 is CASSASEASVEQYF. CDR3 sequence (DNA): TGTGCCAGCAGCGCGAGTGAGGCTTCGGTTGAGCAGTACTTC.

This clonotype occurred a few times. The rearrangement links TRBV29-1 to TRBJ1-1, with 9 bases matching TRBD1. CDR3 size: 13 residues. CDR1 is SQVTM and CDR2 is ANQGSEA in the germline V gene. V lost 5 bases to trimming and J lost 5 bases; unmatched junction nucleotides: 6. DNA for the CDR3: TGCAGCGTTTGGGACAGGGAGGGGACTGAAGCTTTCTTT. Translating it yields CSVWDREGTEAFF.

The rearrangement uses TRBV28 and TRBJ2-2, with TRBD1 identical over 10 bases. After removal of 6 bases from V and 3 bases from J, the junction contained 7 bases not matched to a gene. Germline V gene data show CDR1 as MDHEN and CDR2 as SYDVKM. This CDR3 region has 16 residues. The CDR3 coding sequence is TGTGCCAGCAGAGCAAGAGGGACAGGGGACACCGGGGAGCTGTTTTTT. It is translated as CASRARGTGDTGELFF.

This clonotype was observed at least ten times. The rearrangement joins TRBV12-3 or TRBV12-4 to TRBJ2-1; 15 positions agree with TRBD2. The CDR3 consists of 17 residues. Trimming at V came to 6 bases and at J to 5 bases, leaving 8 bases not matched to a gene. The DNA for the CDR3 is TGTGCCAGCAGCTCCCGGACTAGCGGGGGGGCGGACAATGAGCAGTTCTTC. Its protein is CASSSRTSGGADNEQFF.

CDR3: CASSLDRTGPQHF. CDR3 sequence (DNA): TGTGCCAGCAGCTTAGATCGGACCGGGCCCCAGCATTTT. The chain has TRBV11-2 and TRBJ1-5; D remains unclear. V was pared by 0 bases and J by 9 bases, with 9 bases between. CDR1 SGHAT and CDR2 FQNNGV come from the germline V gene. The CDR3 length is 13 residues. The full variable domain, with the rest looked up from reference TRBV11-2 and TRBJ1-5, is EAGVAQSPRYKIIEKRQSVAFWCNPISGHATLYWYQQILGQGPKLLIQFQNNGVVDDSQLPKDRFSAERLKGVDSTLKIQPAKLEDSAVYLCASSLDRTGPQHFGDGTRLSIL.

V and J are TRBV10-3 and TRBJ2-5; the D gene is possibly TRBD2 (6 bases). CDR1 and CDR2 from the germline V gene are ENHRY and SYGVKD. Trimming took 7 bases from V and 2 from J, leaving 17 bases between them. The CDR3 spans 15 residues. CDR3 coding DNA: TGTGCCATCAAGCGGGCCCAGTTCCCGCAAGAGACCCAGTACTTC. It specifies CAIKRAQFPQETQYF.

This sequence joins TRBV29-1 and TRBJ1-1, with D unclear. Germline V gene data show CDR1 as SQVTM and CDR2 as ANQGSEA. The length of the CDR3 is 15 residues. Trimming left V 4 bases short and J 7 bases short, with 22 bases between. As DNA, the CDR3 is TGCAGCGTTGGGGGAGCGGGATTGAGGTTAGGTGAAGCTTTCTTT. Translating gives CSVGGAGLRLGEAFF.

A few counts support this clonotype. V gene TRBV12-3 or TRBV12-4 combines with J gene TRBJ1-1; TRBD1 might be the D (6 bases). V shed 5 bases and J shed 1 base, with 8 bases lying between them. This CDR3 is built from 13 residues. The CDR3 reads CASSGTSNTEAFF. CDR3 coding DNA: TGTGCCAGCAGTGGGACATCGAACACTGAAGCTTTCTTT.

This clonotype showed up just a few times. J is TRBJ2-2 and V is TRBV9; TRBD1 agrees at 8 bases. The CDR3 has 16 residues. Per germline, CDR1 SGDLS and CDR2 YYNGEE. Trimming cost V 5 bases and J 2 bases; bases outside gene matches: 8. The CDR3 loop is CASRKGGQANTGELFF. In DNA form, the CDR3 reads TGTGCCAGCAGAAAAGGGGGACAGGCTAACACCGGGGAGCTGTTTTTT.

The J gene is TRBJ1-6, the V gene TRBV3-1, with D unresolved. Trimming removed 3 bases from V and 5 bases from J, with 8 bases in between. Germline CDR1 reads LGHDT; CDR2 reads YNNKEL (reference sequence). This CDR3 has 14 amino acids. The CDR3 protein is CASSQAGNNSPLHF. In DNA form, the CDR3 reads TGTGCCAGCAGCCAGGCGGGGAATAATTCACCCCTCCACTTT. Full variable domain (outside the CDR3, taken from reference TRBV3-1 and TRBJ1-6): DTAVSQTPKYLVTQMGNDKSIKCEQNLGHDTMYWYKQDSKKFLKIMFSYNNKELIINETVPNRFSPKSPDKAHLNLHINSLELGDSAVYFCASSQAGNNSPLHFGNGTRLTVT.

This clonotype was counted ten times or more. The chain recombines TRBV11-3 with TRBJ2-1, with TRBD1 matching over 11 bases. This CDR3 has 15 residues. Losses at the gene ends were 5 bases for V and 5 bases for J; bases not matched to a gene: 5. The germline V gene has CDR1 SGHNT and CDR2 YENEEA. The CDR3 spells CASSPGQGANNEQFF. The CDR3 DNA reads as TGTGCCAGCAGCCCTGGACAGGGGGCTAACAATGAGCAGTTCTTC.

This clonotype was observed at least ten times. V and J are TRBV7-6 and TRBJ2-5, with 9 bases lining up with TRBD1. The V segment lost 6 bases and the J segment 6 bases; nucleotides outside the gene matches: 14. The CDR3 is 16 amino acids. Germline-derived CDR1 and CDR2 are SGHVS and FNYEAQ. Here the CDR3 DNA reads TGTGCCAGCAGGGGTATTGCGGGACAGGGTTTGCAGACCCAGTACTTC. It codes for CASRGIAGQGLQTQYF.

This clonotype appeared a few times. This chain connects TRBV6-2 or TRBV6-3 to TRBJ1-1; perhaps TRBD1 as D (5 bases). Germline assignment: CDR1 MNHEY and CDR2 SVGEGT. The V end lost 3 bases, the J end lost 10 bases, and 15 bases lay between the germline ends. This CDR3 contains 13 residues. The CDR3 sequence: CASSYEGSTRAFF. In DNA form, the CDR3 reads TGTGCCAGCAGTTATGAGGGGTCTACTAGAGCTTTCTTT.

The gene calls are TRBV20-1 and TRBJ1-4; TRBD1 matches 10 bases. Germline CDR1 is DFQATT and CDR2 is SNEGSKA (reference sequence). This CDR3 spans 15 amino acids. The ends lost 0 bases at V and 8 bases at J; junction bases unmatched: 6. Here the CDR3 reads CSARDRQGAREKLFF. The CDR3 DNA sequence: TGCAGTGCTAGAGATCGACAGGGGGCTAGGGAAAAACTGTTTTTT.

This clonotype showed up many times. The chain has TRBV28 and TRBJ1-2, with D perhaps TRBD1 (6 bases). V lost 3 bases and J 3 bases, leaving 17 bases between the germline ends. The CDR3 consists of 16 residues. Germline V lookup: CDR1 MDHEN, CDR2 SYDVKM. The chain's CDR3 is CASSLSLGAGDYGYTF. The CDR3 coding sequence is TGTGCCAGCAGTTTGTCCCTCGGGGCAGGGGACTATGGCTACACCTTC.

This clonotype was counted a few times. The chain combines TRBV7-3 with TRBJ2-1; perhaps TRBD2 as D (7 bases). The V end lost 5 bases, the J end lost 3 bases, and 14 bases lay between the germline ends. The germline gives CDR1 SGHTA, CDR2 FQGTGA. The CDR3 length is 15 residues. CDR3 amino acids: CASSPGGQFYNEQFF. DNA for the CDR3: TGTGCCAGCAGCCCCGGGGGGCAGTTCTACAATGAGCAGTTCTTC.

Ten or more counts support this clonotype. The chain employs TRBV20-1 and TRBJ2-3; no definite D call. The CDR3 runs 14 residues. The V end was cut by 0 bases, the J end by 4 bases, with 11 bases between. CDR1 is DFQATT and CDR2 is SNEGSKA in the germline V gene (reference sequence). For the CDR3, the DNA is TGCAGTGCTAGAGATAACCTAGTAGCAGATACGCAGTATTTT. Protein: CSARDNLVADTQYF.

This clonotype was found many times. This chain uses TRBV13 with TRBJ2-3, with 7 bases lining up with TRBD1. Trimming removed 5 bases from V and 6 bases from J; junction bases left unmatched: 5. Germline loops: CDR1 PRHDT, CDR2 FYEKMQ (reference sequence). This CDR3 comprises 13 residues. CDR3 bases: TGTGCCAGCAGCAGGCCCAGGGGGGATACGCAGTATTTT. It is translated as CASSRPRGDTQYF.

The chain employs TRBV7-9 and TRBJ1-2, with a weak D call TRBD1 (6 bases). The CDR3 loop spans 14 amino acids. Trimming stripped 5 bases from V and 2 bases from J, with 12 bases between. Germline V gene lookup returns CDR1 SEHNR and CDR2 FQNEAQ (reference sequence). The CDR3 region has the DNA TGTGCCAGCAGCCCCGGACAGATCAACTATGGCTACACCTTC. Its protein product is CASSPGQINYGYTF.

The sample holds many counts of this clonotype. The chain employs TRBV27 and TRBJ1-2; D gene unclear. CDR3 length equals 13 residues. The germline CDR1 and CDR2 sequences are MNHEY and SMNVEV (reference sequence). Trimming pared 3 bases from V and 1 base from J, leaving 6 bases between. CDR3 coding DNA: TGTGCCAGCAGTTTCAACGGTAACTATGGCTACACCTTC. Protein sequence: CASSFNGNYGYTF.

The rearrangement uses TRBV20-1 and TRBJ1-5; 8 bases fit TRBD1. V lost 1 base, J lost 5 bases, and 7 bases stayed unmatched. The germline V gene encodes CDR1 DFQATT and CDR2 SNEGSKA (reference sequence). The CDR3 has 15 amino acids. The CDR3 region is CSARVGGTGDQPQHF. CDR3 DNA: TGCAGTGCTAGAGTGGGCGGGACAGGAGATCAGCCCCAGCATTTT.

The chain employs TRBV6-1 and TRBJ2-3; 10 bases are shared with TRBD2. With 6 bases clipped from V and 2 bases from J, the junction kept 5 bases outside the gene matches. Germline V gene sequence: CDR1 MNHNS, CDR2 SASEGT. The CDR3 is 15 amino acids. CDR3 sequence: CASRIAGGITDTQYF. The CDR3, as DNA: TGTGCCAGCAGAATAGCGGGGGGCATCACAGATACGCAGTATTTT.

The chain links TRBV5-1 to TRBJ1-1, with D possibly matching TRBD1 (6 bases). V lost 0 bases and J 3 bases, leaving 12 bases between the germline ends. CDR1 and CDR2 from the germline V gene are SGHRS and YFSETQ. This CDR3 has 15 amino acids. For the CDR3, the DNA is TGCGCCAGCAGCTTGGCCCCGGACAGCGACACTGAAGCTTTCTTT. Translation gives CASSLAPDSDTEAFF.

This clonotype was seen a few times. The chain combines TRBV29-1 with TRBJ1-1, with a weak D call TRBD1 (5 bases). The length of the CDR3 is 11 residues. Germline V gene data show CDR1 as SQVTM and CDR2 as ANQGSEA. The germline V and J ends were trimmed by 7 bases and 10 bases, with 16 bases remaining between them. CDR3 sequence reads: CSAGSLMGAFF. The CDR3 coding sequence is TGCAGCGCAGGGAGTCTAATGGGAGCTTTCTTT.

This clonotype was seen many times. V gene TRBV5-1 combines with J gene TRBJ1-1; no reliable D call. The CDR3 length is 13 residues. Looked up from germline, CDR1 is SGHRS and CDR2 is YFSETQ. V shed 0 bases and J shed 4 bases, with 7 bases lying between them. CDR3 coding DNA: TGCGCCAGCAGCTTGGGGAAGATCACTGAAGCTTTCTTT. It is translated as CASSLGKITEAFF.

The gene calls are TRBV15 and TRBJ2-3; tentatively, D is TRBD1 or TRBD2 (5 bases each). The CDR3 spans 15 residues. V dropped 0 bases and J dropped 6 bases, with 13 bases sitting between them. Germline CDR1 LNHNV, CDR2 YYDKDF (reference sequence). The CDR3 is CATSRETGGRDTQYF. The CDR3 coding sequence is TGTGCCACCAGCAGAGAAACTGGGGGAAGGGATACGCAGTATTTT.

This clonotype has more than one count but fewer than ten. The chain recombines TRBV5-6 with TRBJ2-2; 7 bases map to TRBD1. The J segment lost 3 bases and the V segment lost 4 bases, leaving 12 bases of the junction unmatched. CDR1 is SGHDT and CDR2 is YYEEEE in the germline V gene. The CDR3 spans 17 residues. The CDR3 region is CASSLTGDWAYTGELFF. In DNA, the CDR3 is TGTGCCAGCAGCCTTACAGGGGATTGGGCGTACACCGGGGAGCTGTTTTTT.

This clonotype occurred a few times. The chain has TRBV29-1 and TRBJ2-7; 7 positions agree with TRBD1. This CDR3 comprises 12 residues. The V and J ends lost 7 bases and 2 bases, in that order; junction bases with no gene match: 5. Germline-derived CDR1 and CDR2 are SQVTM and ANQGSEA. CDR3 nucleotides: TGCAGCGCCCGGGACAGACCCTACGAGCAGTACGTC. It is translated as CSARDRPYEQYV.

This clonotype was observed many times. This chain uses TRBV4-2 with TRBJ2-1, with D unclear. The CDR3 sequence is 15 residues long. V shed 0 bases and J shed 6 bases, with 12 bases lying between them. The germline V gene encodes CDR1 LGHNA and CDR2 YNFKEQ. This CDR3 is CASSQETALGNEQFF. In DNA form, the CDR3 reads TGTGCCAGCAGCCAAGAGACCGCCCTCGGCAATGAGCAGTTCTTC.

There are many counts of this clonotype. This sequence joins TRBV2 and TRBJ1-2, with TRBD1 identical over 7 bases. V lost 7 bases and J lost 0; bases outside the gene matches: 2. The CDR3 has 13 amino acids. CDR1 SNHLY and CDR2 FYNNEI come from the germline V gene. The CDR3 nucleotides are TGTGCCAGCAACAGGGGAGCTAACTATGGCTACACCTTC. It yields the protein CASNRGANYGYTF.